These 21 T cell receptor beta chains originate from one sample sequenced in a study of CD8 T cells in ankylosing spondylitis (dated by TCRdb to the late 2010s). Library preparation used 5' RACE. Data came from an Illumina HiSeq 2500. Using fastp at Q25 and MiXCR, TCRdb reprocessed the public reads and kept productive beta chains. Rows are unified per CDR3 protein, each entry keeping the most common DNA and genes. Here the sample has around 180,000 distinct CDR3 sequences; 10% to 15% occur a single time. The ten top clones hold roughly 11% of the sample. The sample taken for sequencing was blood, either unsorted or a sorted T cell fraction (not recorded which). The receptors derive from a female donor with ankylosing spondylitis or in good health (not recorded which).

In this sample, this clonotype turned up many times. This CDR3 is CSAGTGVVYGYTF. DNA for the CDR3: TGCAGTGCTGGGACAGGGGTTGTCTATGGCTACACCTTC. The chain joins TRBV20-1 to TRBJ1-2; TRBD1 matches 10 bases. V gave up 5 bases and J gave up 4 bases; unmatched junction bases: 4. Looked up from germline, CDR1 is DFQATT and CDR2 is SNEGSKA (reference sequence). The CDR3 runs to 13 residues.

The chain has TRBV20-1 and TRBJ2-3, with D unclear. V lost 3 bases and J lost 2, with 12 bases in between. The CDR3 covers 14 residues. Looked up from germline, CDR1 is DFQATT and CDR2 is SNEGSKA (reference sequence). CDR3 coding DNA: TGCAGTGCTAGCCTAGGGATGACCACAGATACGCAGTATTTT. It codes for CSASLGMTTDTQYF.

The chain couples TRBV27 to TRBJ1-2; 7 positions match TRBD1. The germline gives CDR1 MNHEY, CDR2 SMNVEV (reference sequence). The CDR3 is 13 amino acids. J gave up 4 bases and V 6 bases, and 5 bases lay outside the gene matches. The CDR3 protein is CASRGDSLYGYTF. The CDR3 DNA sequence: TGTGCCAGCAGGGGGGACAGCCTCTATGGCTACACCTTC.

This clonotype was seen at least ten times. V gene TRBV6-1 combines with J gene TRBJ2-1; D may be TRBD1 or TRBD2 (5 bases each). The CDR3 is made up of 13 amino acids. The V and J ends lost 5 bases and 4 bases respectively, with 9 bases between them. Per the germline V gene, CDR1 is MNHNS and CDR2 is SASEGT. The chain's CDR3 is CASSRDAYNEQFF. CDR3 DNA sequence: TGTGCCAGCAGTAGGGACGCTTACAATGAGCAGTTCTTC.

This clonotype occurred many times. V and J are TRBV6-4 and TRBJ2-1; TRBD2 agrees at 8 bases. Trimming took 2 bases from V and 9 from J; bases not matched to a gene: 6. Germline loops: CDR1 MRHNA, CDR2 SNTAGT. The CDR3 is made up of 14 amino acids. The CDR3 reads CASSDGTRGGEQFF. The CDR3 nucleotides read TGTGCCAGCAGTGACGGGACTAGAGGCGGTGAGCAGTTCTTC.

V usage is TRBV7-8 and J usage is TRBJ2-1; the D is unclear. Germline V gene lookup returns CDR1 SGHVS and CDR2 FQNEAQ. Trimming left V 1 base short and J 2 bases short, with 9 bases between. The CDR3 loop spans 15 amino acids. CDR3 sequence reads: CASSLVGFPYNEQFF. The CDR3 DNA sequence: TGTGCCAGCAGCTTAGTAGGTTTCCCCTACAATGAGCAGTTCTTC.

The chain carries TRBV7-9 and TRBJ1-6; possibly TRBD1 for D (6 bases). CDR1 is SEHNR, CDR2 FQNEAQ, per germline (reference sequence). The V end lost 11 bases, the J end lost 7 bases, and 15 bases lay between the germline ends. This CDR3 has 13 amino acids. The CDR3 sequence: CALRTVVNSPLHF. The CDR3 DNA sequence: TGTGCCTTGAGGACAGTAGTCAATTCACCCCTCCACTTT.

CDR3 bases: TGTGCCTGGAGTGCCGGCGGCAATCAGCCCCAGCATTTT. It yields the protein CAWSAGGNQPQHF. The J gene is TRBJ1-5, the V gene TRBV30; no clear D gene. The CDR3 consists of 13 residues. Trimming took off 1 base at V and 2 bases at J, with 6 bases between the two ends. Germline loops: CDR1 GTSNPN, CDR2 SVGIG (reference sequence).

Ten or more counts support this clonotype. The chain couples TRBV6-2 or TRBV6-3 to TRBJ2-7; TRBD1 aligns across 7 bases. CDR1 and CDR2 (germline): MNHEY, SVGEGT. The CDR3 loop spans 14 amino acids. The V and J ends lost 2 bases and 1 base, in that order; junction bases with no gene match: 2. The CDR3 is CASSYLQGSYEQYF. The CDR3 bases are TGTGCCAGCAGTTACCTACAGGGGTCCTACGAGCAGTACTTC.

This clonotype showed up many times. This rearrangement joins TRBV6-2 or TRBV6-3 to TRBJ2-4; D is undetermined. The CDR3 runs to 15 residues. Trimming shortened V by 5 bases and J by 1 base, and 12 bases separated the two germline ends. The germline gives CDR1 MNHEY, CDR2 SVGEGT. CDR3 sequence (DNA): TGTGCCAGCAGTGACCCCCTGGGGGCCAAAAACATTCAGTACTTC. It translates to CASSDPLGAKNIQYF.

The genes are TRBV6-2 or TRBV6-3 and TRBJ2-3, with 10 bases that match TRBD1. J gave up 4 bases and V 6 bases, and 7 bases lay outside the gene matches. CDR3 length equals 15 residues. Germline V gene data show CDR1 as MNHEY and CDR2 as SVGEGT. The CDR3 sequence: CASRLGQGDADTQYF. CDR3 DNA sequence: TGTGCCAGCAGACTAGGACAGGGGGACGCAGATACGCAGTATTTT.

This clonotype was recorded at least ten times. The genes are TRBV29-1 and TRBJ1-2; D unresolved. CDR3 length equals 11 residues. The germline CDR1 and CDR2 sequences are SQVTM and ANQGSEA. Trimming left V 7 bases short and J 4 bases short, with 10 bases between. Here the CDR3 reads CSAPGLYGYTF. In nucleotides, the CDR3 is TGCAGCGCTCCCGGGCTCTATGGCTACACCTTC.

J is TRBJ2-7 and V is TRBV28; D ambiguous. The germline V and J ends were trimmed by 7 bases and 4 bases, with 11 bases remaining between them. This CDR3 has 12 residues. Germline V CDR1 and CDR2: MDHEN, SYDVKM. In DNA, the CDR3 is TGTGCCAGCAATGGTGGGATTTACGAGCAGTACTTC. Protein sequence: CASNGGIYEQYF.

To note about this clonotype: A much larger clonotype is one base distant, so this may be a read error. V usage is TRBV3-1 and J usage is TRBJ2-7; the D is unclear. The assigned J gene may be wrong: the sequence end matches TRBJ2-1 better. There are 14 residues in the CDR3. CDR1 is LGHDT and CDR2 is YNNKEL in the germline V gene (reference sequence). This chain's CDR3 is CASSPNYSSYEQFF. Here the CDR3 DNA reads TGTGCCAGCAGTCCAAATTACAGTTCCTACGAGCAGTTCTTC.

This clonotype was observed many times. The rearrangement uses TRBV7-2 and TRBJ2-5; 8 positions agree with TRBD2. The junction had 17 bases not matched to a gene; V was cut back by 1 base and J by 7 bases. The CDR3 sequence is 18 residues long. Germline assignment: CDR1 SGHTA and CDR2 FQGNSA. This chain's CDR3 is CASSLVRTAGATGGTQYF. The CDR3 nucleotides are TGTGCCAGCAGCTTAGTGCGGACAGCGGGAGCCACCGGAGGGACCCAGTACTTC. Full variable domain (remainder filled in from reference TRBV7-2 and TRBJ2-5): GAGVSQSPSNKVTEKGKDVELRCDPISGHTALYWYRQSLGQGLEFLIYFQGNSAPDKSGLPSDRFSAERTGGSVSTLTIQRTQQEDSAVYLCASSLVRTAGATGGTQYFGPGTRLLVL.

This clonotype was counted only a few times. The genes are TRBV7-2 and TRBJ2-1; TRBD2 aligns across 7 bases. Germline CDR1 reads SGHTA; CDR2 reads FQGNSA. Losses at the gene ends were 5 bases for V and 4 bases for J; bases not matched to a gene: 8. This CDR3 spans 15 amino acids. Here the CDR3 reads CASSGSGDIYNEQFF. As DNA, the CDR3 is TGTGCCAGCAGCGGAAGCGGGGATATTTACAATGAGCAGTTCTTC.

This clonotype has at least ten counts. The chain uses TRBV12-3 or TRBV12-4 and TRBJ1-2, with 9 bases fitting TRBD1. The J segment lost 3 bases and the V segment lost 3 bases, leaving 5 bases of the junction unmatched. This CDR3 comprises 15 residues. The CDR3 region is CASSFRDRADYGYTF. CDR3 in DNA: TGTGCCAGCAGTTTCAGGGACAGGGCTGACTATGGCTACACCTTC.

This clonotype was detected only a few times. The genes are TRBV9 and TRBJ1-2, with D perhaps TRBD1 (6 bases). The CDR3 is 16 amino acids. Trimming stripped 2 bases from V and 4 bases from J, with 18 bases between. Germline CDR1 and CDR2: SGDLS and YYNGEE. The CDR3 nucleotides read TGTGCCAGCAGCGTCTTCCGGGACATGAGGGCCTATGGCTACACCTTC. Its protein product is CASSVFRDMRAYGYTF.

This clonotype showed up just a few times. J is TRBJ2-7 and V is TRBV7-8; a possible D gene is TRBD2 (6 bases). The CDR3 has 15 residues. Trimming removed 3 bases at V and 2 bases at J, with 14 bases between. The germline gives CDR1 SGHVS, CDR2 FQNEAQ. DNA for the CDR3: TGTGCCAGCAGCTTGAGGCGGGATCGGACCTACGAGCAGTACTTC. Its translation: CASSLRRDRTYEQYF. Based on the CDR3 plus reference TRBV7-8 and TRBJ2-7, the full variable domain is GAGVSQSPRYKVAKRGQDVALRCDPISGHVSLFWYQQALGQGPEFLTYFQNEAQLDKSGLPSDRFFAERPEGSVSTLKIQRTQQEDSAVYLCASSLRRDRTYEQYFGPGTRLTVT.

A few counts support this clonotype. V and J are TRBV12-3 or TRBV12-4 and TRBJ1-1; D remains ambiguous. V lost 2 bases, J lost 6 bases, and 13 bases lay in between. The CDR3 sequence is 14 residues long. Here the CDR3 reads CASSLSAGRAEAFF. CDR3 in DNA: TGTGCCAGCAGTTTATCTGCGGGGAGGGCTGAAGCTTTCTTT.

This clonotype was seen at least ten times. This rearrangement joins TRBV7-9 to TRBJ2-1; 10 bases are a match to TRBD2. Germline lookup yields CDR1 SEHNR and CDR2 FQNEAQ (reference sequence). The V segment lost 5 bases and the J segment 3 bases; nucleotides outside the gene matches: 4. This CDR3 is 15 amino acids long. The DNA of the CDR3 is TGTGCCAGCAGCCCCCTAGCGGGAGTCTACAATGAGCAGTTCTTC. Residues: CASSPLAGVYNEQFF.